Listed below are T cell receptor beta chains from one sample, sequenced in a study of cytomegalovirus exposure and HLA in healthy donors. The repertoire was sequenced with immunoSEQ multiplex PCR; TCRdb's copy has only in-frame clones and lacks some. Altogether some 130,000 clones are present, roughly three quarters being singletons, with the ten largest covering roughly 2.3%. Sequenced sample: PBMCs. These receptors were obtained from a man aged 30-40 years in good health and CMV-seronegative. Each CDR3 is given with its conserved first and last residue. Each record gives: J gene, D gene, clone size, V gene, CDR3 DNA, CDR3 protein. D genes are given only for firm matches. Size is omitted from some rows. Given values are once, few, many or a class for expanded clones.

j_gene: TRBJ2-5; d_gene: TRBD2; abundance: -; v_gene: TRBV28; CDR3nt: TGTGCCAGCAGTCCATATCAACCGTGGACTAGCGGGATTGAGGAGACCCAGTACTTC; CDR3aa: CASSPYQPWTSGIEETQYF
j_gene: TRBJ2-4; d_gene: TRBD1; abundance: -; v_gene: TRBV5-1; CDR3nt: TGCGCCAGCAGCCCGTGGACAGGGGTTAAGAACATTCAGTACTTC; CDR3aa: CASSPWTGVKNIQYF
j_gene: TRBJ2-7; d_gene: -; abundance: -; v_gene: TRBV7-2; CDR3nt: TGTGCCAGCTACATCCCTGCGTACGGGGAGCAGTACTTC; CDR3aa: CASYIPAYGEQYF
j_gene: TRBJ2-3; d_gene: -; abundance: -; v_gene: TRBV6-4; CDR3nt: TGTGCCAGCAGTGTACGGGGGACAGATACGCAGTATTTT; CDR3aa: CASSVRGTDTQYF
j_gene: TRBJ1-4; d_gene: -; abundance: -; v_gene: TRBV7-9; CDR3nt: TGTGCCAGCAGCTTAGCAAGCAGGGCAAGAACTAATGAAAAACTGTTTTTT; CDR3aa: CASSLASRARTNEKLFF
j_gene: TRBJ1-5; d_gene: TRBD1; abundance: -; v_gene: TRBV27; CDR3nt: TGTGCCAGCAGTCTGGACAGGGTTAAGCCCCAGCATTTT; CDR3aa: CASSLDRVKPQHF
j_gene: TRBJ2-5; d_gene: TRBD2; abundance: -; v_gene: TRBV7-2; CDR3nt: TGTGCCAGCAGCTCCCGACTAGCGGGAGGCCGAGAGACCCAGTACTTC; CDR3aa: CASSSRLAGGRETQYF
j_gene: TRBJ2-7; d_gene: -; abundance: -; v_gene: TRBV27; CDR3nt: TGTGCCAGCAGGCTCCGGGGGGCGAGGTTTCACGAGCAGTACTTC; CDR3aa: CASRLRGARFHEQYF
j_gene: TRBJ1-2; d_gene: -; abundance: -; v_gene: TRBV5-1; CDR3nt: TGCGCCAGCAGCTTGGGTTCGAACGGGAGGGACTATGGCTACACCTTC; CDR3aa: CASSLGSNGRDYGYTF
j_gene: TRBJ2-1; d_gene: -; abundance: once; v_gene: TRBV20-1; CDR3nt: TGCAGTGCTGAGGCCCTAGGGCAGTTCTTC; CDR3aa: CSAEALGQFF
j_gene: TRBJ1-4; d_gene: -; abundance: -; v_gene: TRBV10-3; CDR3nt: TGTGCCATCAGTGTAGGGACGGGGGGCGATGAAAAACTGTTTTTT; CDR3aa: CAISVGTGGDEKLFF
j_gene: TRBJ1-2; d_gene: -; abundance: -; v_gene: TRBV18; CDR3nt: TGTGCCAGCTCACCAAGCCAGGCCCCACGGTACTATGGCTACACCTTC; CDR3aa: CASSPSQAPRYYGYTF
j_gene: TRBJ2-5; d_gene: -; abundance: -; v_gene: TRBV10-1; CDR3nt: TGCGCCAGCAGTGTCCGAGATCAAGAGACCCAGTACTTC; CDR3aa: CASSVRDQETQYF
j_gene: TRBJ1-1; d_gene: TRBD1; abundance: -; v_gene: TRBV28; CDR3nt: TGTGCCAGCAGTTTACCCACCGGGACAGGAAATGAAGCTTTCTTT; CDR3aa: CASSLPTGTGNEAFF
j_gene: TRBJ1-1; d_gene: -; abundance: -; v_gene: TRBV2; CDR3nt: TGTGCCAGCATGGAGTTTGAGACTGAAGCTTTCTTT; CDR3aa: CASMEFETEAFF
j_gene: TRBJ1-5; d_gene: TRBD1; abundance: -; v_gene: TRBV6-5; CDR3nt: TGTGCCACCCCGACAGGGAACAATCAGCCCCAGCATTTT; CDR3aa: CATPTGNNQPQHF
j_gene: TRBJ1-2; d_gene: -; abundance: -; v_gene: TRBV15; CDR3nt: TGTGCCACCAGCAGAGATCTGGGAGGGAGTATAATCGGCTACACCTTC; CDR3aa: CATSRDLGGSIIGYTF
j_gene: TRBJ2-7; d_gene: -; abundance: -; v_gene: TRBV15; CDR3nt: TGTGCCACCAGCAGAGAGGTCAGCGTTTCCTACGAGCAGTACTTC; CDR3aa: CATSREVSVSYEQYF
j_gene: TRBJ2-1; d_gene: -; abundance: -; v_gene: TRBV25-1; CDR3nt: TGTGCCAGCTCCGGGGTGCAGGATGAGCAGTTCTTC; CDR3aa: CASSGVQDEQFF
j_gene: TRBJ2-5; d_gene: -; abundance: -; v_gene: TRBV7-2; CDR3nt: TGTGCCAGCAGCCCCGCAGGGAATCAAGAGACCCAGTACTTC; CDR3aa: CASSPAGNQETQYF
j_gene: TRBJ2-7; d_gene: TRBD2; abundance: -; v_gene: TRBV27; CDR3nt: TGTGCCAGCAGTCCCCGGCGGACTAGCGCTACCTACGAGCAGTACTTC; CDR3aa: CASSPRRTSATYEQYF
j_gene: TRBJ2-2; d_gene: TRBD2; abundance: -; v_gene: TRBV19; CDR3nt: TGTGCCAGTAGTATAGGAGGACTAGCGGGACTCCCTTTGATAGGGGAGCTGTTTTTT; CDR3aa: CASSIGGLAGLPLIGELFF
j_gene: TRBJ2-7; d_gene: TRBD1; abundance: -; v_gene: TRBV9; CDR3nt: TGTGCCAGCAGCCCAAGTCTGGACAGGGCCTGGTACGAGCAGTACTTC; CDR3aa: CASSPSLDRAWYEQYF
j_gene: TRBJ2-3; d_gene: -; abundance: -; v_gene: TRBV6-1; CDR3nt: TGTGCCAGCAGTGAAGACGGGGTAGGGACAGATACGCAGTATTTT; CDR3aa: CASSEDGVGTDTQYF
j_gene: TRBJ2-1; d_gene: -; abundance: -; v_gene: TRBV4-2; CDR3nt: TGTGCCAGCAGCGGGGGCGGGAGCTCCTACAATGAGCAGTTCTTC; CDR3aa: CASSGGGSSYNEQFF
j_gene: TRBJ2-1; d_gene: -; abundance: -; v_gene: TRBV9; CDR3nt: TGTGCCAGCAGCGTAGATCCAGCGGCCTACAATGAGCAGTTCTTC; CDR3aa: CASSVDPAAYNEQFF
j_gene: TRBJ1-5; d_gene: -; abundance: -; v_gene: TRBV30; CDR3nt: TGTGCCTGGAGTGTACGGGGGAATCAGCCCCAGCATTTT; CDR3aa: CAWSVRGNQPQHF
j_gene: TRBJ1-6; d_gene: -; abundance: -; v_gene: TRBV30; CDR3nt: TGTGCCTGGAGCCAGACAGGTGGGGAACCCCTCCACTTT; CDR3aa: CAWSQTGGEPLHF
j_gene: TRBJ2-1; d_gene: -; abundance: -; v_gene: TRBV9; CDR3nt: TGTGCCAGCAGCGTGGGGGCTATCGTTCGCTCCTACAATGAGCAGTTCTTC; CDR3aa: CASSVGAIVRSYNEQFF
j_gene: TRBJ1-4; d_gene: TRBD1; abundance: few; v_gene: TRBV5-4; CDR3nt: TGTGCCAGCAGCCAACAGGGGGCGGGGGAAAAACTGTTTTTT; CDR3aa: CASSQQGAGEKLFF
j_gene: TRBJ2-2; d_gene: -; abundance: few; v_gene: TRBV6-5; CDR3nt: TGTGCCAGCAGTTACTCGCGAGCTCTTGGCGGGGAGCTGTTTTTT; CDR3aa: CASSYSRALGGELFF
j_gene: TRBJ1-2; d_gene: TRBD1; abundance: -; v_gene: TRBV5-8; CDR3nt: TGTGCCAGCCTTCCGACAGGGATTTCGATTGGGTATGGCTACACCTTC; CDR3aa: CASLPTGISIGYGYTF
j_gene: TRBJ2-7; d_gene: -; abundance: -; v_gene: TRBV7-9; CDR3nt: TGTGCCAGCAGCTTAGAACTCGGGAGCTCCTACGAGCAGTACTTC; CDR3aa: CASSLELGSSYEQYF
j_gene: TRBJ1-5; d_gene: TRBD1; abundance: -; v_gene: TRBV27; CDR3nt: TGTGCCAGCAGACGGACAGGAGGGAATCAGCCCCAGCATTTT; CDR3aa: CASRRTGGNQPQHF
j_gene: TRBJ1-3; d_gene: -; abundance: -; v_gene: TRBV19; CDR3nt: TGTGCCAGTAGCAGGGGAGCTGGAAACACCATATATTTT; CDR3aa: CASSRGAGNTIYF
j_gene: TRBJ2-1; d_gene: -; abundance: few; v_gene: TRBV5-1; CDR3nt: TGCGCCAGCAGCTTGGCTCCGGGCTCCTACAATGAGCAGTTCTTC; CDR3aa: CASSLAPGSYNEQFF
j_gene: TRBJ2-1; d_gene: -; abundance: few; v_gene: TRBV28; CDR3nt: TGTGCCAGCAGTTCCGGAGGCTACAATGAGCAGTTCTTC; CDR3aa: CASSSGGYNEQFF
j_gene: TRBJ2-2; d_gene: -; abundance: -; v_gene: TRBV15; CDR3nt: TGTGCCACCAGGGAGACCAACACCGGGGAGCTGTTTTTT; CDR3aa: CATRETNTGELFF
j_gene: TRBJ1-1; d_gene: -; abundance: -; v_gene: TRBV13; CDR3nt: TGTGCCAGCAGCTCCTGGGGCGCTGAAGCTTTCTTT; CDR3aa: CASSSWGAEAFF
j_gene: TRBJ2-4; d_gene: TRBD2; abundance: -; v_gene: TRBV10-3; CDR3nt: TGTGCCATCAGTGAACGGGGGGACAAAAACATTCAGTACTTC; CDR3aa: CAISERGDKNIQYF
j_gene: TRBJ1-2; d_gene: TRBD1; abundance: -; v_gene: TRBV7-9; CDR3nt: TGTGCCAGCAGCTTAGCAAAGGGGGCCGATTGGAACTATGGCTACACCTTC; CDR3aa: CASSLAKGADWNYGYTF
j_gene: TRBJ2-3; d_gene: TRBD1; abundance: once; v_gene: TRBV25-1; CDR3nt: TGTGCCAGCAGTAAACAGGGGGCTACAGATACGCAGTATTTT; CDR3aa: CASSKQGATDTQYF
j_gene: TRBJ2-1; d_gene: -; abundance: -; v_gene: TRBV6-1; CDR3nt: TGTGCCAGCAGCCGGGGGCCTAGCGGCAACAATGAGCAGTTCTTC; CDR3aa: CASSRGPSGNNEQFF
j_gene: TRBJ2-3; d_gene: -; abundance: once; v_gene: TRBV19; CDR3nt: TGTGCCAGTAGCCGTCGCGGGGGCACAGATACGCAGTATTTT; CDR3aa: CASSRRGGTDTQYF
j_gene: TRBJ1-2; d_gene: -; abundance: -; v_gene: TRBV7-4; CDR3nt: TGTGCCAGCACCCCTAGGGCGAGAACGGGGTCGCACTATGGCTACACCTTC; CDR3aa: CASTPRARTGSHYGYTF
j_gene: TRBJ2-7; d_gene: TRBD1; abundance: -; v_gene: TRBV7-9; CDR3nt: TGTGCCAGCAGCTTAGGACAGGGGGCCTACGAGCAGTACTTC; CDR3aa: CASSLGQGAYEQYF
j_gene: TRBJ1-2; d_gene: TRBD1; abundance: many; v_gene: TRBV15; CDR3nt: TGTGCCACCAGCAGCAGGACAGGGACTGGCTACACCTTC; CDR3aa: CATSSRTGTGYTF
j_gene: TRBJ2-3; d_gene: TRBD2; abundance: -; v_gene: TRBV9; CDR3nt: TGTGCCAGCAGCTGGACTACTAGCGTTGGGAGGACAGATACGCAGTATTTT; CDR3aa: CASSWTTSVGRTDTQYF
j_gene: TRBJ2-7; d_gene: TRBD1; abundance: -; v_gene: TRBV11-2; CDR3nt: TGTGCCAGCAGCCTCGGGACAGGGCTTTACGAGCAGTACTTC; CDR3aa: CASSLGTGLYEQYF
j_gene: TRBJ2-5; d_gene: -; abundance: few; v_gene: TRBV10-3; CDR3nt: TGTGCCATCAGTGGAGACAGAGACCGCGAAGAGACCCAGTACTTC; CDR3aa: CAISGDRDREETQYF
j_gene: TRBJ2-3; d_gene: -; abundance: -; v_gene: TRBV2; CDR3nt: TGTGCCAGCATTGGCGGGACGGGCACAGATACGCAGTATTTT; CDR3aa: CASIGGTGTDTQYF
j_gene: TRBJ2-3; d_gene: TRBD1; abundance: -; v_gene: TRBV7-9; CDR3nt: TGTGCCAGCAGTTGGGACAGGGGATTAGATACGCAGTATTTT; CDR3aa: CASSWDRGLDTQYF
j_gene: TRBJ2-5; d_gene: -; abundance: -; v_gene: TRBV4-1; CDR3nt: TGCGCCAGCAGCCAATGGGGGCAAGAAGAAGAGACCCAGTACTTC; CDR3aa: CASSQWGQEEETQYF
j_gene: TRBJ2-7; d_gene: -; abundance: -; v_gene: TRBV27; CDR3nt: TGTGCCAGCAGTAACCTCTACAGGGCCTACGAGCAGTACTTC; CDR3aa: CASSNLYRAYEQYF
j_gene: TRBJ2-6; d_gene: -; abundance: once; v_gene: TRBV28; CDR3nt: TGTGCCAGCAGTTCCCAATTCTCTGGGGCCAACGTCCTGACTTTC; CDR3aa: CASSSQFSGANVLTF
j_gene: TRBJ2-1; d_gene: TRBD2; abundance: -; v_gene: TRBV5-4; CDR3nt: TGTGCCAGCAGTCGGACTAGCGGGAAGGGTGAGCAGTTCTTC; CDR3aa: CASSRTSGKGEQFF
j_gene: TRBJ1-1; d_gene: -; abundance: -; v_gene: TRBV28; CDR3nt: TGTGCCAGCAGCAATCCACGGGGGGCGAACACTGAAGCTTTCTTT; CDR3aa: CASSNPRGANTEAFF
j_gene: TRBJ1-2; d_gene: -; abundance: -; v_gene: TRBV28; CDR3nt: TGTGCCAGCAGCCTCACATCCCTTAACTATGGCTACACCTTC; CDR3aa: CASSLTSLNYGYTF